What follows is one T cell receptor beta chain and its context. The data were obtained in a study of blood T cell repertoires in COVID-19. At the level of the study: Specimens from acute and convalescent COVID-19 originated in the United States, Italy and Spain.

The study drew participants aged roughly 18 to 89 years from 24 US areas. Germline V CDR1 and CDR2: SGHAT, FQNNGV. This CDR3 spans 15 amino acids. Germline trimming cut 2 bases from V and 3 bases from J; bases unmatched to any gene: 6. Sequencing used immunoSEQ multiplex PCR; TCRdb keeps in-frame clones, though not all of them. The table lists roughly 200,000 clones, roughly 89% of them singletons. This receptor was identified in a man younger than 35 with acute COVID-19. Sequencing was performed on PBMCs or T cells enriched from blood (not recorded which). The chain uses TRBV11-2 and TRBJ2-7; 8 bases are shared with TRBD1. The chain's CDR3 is CASSLRGTGDYEQYF. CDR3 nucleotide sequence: TGTGCCAGCAGCTTACGGGGGACAGGTGACTACGAGCAGTACTTC.